This TCR beta chain is drawn from a study of T cells after posttransplantation cyclophosphamide. Broader study findings: Tissue-infiltrating T cells from skin or gut overlapped little with blood T cells. Recipient CMV seropositivity and CMV reactivation strongly tracked TRB clonality. Later blood repertoires were often dominated by clones from the donor CD8+ memory compartment.

Profiled with immunoSEQ multiplex PCR; TCRdb holds only in-frame clones, not every one. Here the sample spans roughly 17,000 clones, roughly four fifths being singletons. Busulfan-fludarabine conditioning, marrow transplant, and cyclophosphamide on days +3 and +4 were administered. Concerning this clone itself: The antigen remains unidentified.

This receptor was identified in a female patient between 40 and 50 years old who received an allogeneic stem cell transplant from a related donor, was CMV-positive, and had no GVHD. Some T cells here may be from the graft donor. Source: CD8+ T cells sorted from PBMCs, taken roughly 250 weeks after a stem cell transplant with posttransplant cyclophosphamide.

The CDR3 coding sequence is TGTGCCAGCAGCTTTGCGGATAGCGGGAACACCGGGGAGCTGTTTTTT. Its protein is CASSFADSGNTGELFF. V gene TRBV7-9 combines with J gene TRBJ2-2, with D possibly TRBD2 on 6 matching bases. V gave up 3 bases and J gave up 1 base, with 12 bases separating them. The CDR3 totals 16 residues. Germline V lookup: CDR1 SEHNR, CDR2 FQNEAQ (reference sequence).